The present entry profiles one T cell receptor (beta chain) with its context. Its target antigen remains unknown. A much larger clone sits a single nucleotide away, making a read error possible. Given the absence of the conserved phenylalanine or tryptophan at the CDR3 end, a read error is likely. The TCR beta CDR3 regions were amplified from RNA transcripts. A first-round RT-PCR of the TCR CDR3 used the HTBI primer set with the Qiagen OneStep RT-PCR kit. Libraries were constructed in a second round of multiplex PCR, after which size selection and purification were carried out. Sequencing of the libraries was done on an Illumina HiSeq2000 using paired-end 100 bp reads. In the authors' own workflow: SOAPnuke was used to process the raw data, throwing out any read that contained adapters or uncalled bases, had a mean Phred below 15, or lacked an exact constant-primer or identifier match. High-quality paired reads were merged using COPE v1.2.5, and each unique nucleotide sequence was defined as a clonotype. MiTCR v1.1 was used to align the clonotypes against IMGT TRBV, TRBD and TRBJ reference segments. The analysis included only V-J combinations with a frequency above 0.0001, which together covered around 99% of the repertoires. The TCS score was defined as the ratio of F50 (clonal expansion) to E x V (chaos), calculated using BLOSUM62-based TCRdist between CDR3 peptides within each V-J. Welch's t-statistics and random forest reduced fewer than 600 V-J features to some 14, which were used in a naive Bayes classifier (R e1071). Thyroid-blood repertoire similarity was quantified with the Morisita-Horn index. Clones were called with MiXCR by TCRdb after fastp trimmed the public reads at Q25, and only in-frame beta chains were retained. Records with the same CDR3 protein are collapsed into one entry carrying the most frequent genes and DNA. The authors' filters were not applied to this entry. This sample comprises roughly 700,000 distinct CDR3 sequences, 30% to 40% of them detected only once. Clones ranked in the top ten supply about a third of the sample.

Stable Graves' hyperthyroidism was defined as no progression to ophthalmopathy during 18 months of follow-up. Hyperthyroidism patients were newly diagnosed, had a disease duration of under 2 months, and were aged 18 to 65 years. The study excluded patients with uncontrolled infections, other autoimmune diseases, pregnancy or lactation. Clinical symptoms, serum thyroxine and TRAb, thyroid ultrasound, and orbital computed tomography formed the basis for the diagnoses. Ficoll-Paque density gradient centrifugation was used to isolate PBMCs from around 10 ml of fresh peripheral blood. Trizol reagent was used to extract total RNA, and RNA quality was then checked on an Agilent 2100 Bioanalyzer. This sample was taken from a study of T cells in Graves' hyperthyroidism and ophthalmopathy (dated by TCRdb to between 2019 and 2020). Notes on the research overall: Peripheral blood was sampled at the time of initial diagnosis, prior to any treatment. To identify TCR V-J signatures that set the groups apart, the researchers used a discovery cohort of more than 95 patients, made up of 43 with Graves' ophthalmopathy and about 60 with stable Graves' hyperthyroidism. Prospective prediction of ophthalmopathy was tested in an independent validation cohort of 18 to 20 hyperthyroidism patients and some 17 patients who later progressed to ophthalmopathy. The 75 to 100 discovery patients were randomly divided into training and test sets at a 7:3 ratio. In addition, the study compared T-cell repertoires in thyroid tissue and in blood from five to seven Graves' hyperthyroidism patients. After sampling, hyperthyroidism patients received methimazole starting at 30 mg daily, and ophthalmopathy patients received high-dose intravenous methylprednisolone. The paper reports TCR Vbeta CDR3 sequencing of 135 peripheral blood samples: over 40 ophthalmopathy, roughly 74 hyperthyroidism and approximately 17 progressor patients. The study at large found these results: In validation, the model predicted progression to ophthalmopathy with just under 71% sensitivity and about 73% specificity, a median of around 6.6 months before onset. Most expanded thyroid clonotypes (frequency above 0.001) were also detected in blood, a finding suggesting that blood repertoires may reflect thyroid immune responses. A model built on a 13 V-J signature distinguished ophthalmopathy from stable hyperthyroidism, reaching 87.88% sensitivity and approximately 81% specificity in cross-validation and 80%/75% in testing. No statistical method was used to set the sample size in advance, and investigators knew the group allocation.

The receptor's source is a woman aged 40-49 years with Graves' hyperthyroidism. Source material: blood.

The CDR3 region: CASSLGLSEAFL. The sequenced DNA is TGTGCCAGCAGCTTGGGTCTCAGTGAAGCTTTCCTT. Recombination linked TRBV7-9 to TRBJ1-1; the D gene remains uncertain. From the germline V gene (reference sequence), CDR1 is SEHNR and CDR2 is FQNEAQ. V is pared back by 3 bases and J by 7 bases, with 9 bases lying between the germline termini. The CDR3 numbers 12 amino acids, ends counted. The retained sequence is limited to the CDR3, 36 bases, with the frame set at the first base.